This T cell receptor (beta chain) came from a study of T cells in localized non-small cell lung cancer. Study-level findings and limits: Sequencing involved a lone tumor region, leaving heterogeneity possible. In adjacent lung, a median about 54 of the top 100 tumor clones were found. Higher T cell density in the blood was associated with longer overall survival, whereas higher adjacent-lung clonality associated with shorter survival.

This table comes from immunoSEQ multiplex PCR, and its TCRdb copy is limited to in-frame clones, with some not included. The data contain roughly 1,400 clones, around 25% of them singletons. On this clone itself: Antigen: not known.

This CDR3 spans 14 amino acids. Germline CDR1 and CDR2: MDHEN and SYDVKM. V gave up 5 bases and J gave up 0 bases, with 10 bases separating them. It was adjacent lung free of atypia that was taken, at least 2 cm from the tumor margin. Sequencing was performed on normal lung tissue next to the tumor, taken before any cancer treatment. The chain joins TRBV28 to TRBJ2-5; the D gene could be TRBD1 or TRBD2 (5 bases each). The TCR sequence derives from a man aged 35 to 70 with stage III lung adenocarcinoma. The CDR3 DNA follows: TGTGCCAGCAGTGGGACGAGGTACCAAGAGACCCAGTACTTC. This encodes CASSGTRYQETQYF.